This paragraph reports one T cell receptor beta chain. Its antigen is as yet unknown. The sample originates from a study of radiotherapy plus CTLA-4 blockade in lung cancer. In the study overall: Among enrolled patients, less than 20% responded and approximately 33% achieved disease control.

General study points: Best predicting response, reportedly, were early blood T cell clone dynamics, with interferon-beta. In blood, after radiotherapy plus ipilimumab, tumor-derived TCR clones expanded.

This CDR3 region has 13 residues. V was shortened by 5 bases and J by 0 bases, with 7 bases between the two germline ends. Germline V gene data show CDR1 as MNHEY and CDR2 as SVGAGI. The table came from immunoSEQ multiplex PCR; TCRdb's copy has only in-frame clones and leaves some out. The data contain around 59,000 clones, about three quarters of them seen just once; the ten biggest clones take up 3% to 4%. The sequenced sample was peripheral blood, obtained from a patient treated with radiotherapy plus ipilimumab. This TCR was sampled from a human donor with non-small cell lung cancer who had a partial response to radiotherapy plus ipilimumab. The chain uses TRBV6-5 and TRBJ1-1; maybe TRBD1 (5 bases). The CDR3 region has the DNA TGTGCCAGCAGTGAGACAGTGAACACTGAAGCTTTCTTT. The encoded protein is CASSETVNTEAFF.